This is a list of T cell receptor beta chains from one sample in a study of tumor-infiltrating lymphocytes in localized non-small cell lung cancer. Assay used: immunoSEQ multiplex PCR; TCRdb lists only in-frame clones, some missing. The data hold around 12,000 clones, with 75% to 90% observed a single time. The sequenced material came from uninvolved lung tissue not adjacent to the tumor. These receptors were collected from a human donor with non-small cell lung cancer. Both conserved end residues are part of each CDR3. The order of the fields is J gene, clone size, D gene, V gene, CDR3 protein, CDR3 DNA. The D gene is left open where the match is weak. Not every row has a clone size; where given, it reads once, few, many or a size class.

TRBJ1-2 few TRBD1 TRBV9 CASAVGLQGDYGYTF TGTGCCAGCGCCGTCGGGTTACAGGGGGACTATGGCTACACCTTC
TRBJ1-4 NA TRBD1 TRBV2 CASSAGTGGQEKLFF TGTGCCAGCAGCGCCGGGACAGGGGGACAAGAAAAACTGTTTTTT
TRBJ2-1 NA NA TRBV11-3 CASSSRSGWGQFF TGTGCCAGCAGCTCTCGTTCTGGCTGGGGGCAGTTCTTC
TRBJ1-1 NA NA TRBV18 CASSNMIKTDEAFF TGTGCCAGCTCCAACATGATCAAGACAGATGAAGCTTTCTTT
TRBJ1-1 NA TRBD1 TRBV28 CASRVDRAYTEAFF TGTGCCAGCAGAGTGGACAGGGCTTACACTGAAGCTTTCTTT
TRBJ2-1 NA TRBD2 TRBV4-1 CASSQDASGNNEQFF TGCGCCAGCAGCCAAGATGCTAGCGGGAACAATGAGCAGTTCTTC
TRBJ2-7 NA NA TRBV28 CASSFSGTFSYEQYF TGTGCCAGCAGTTTTTCCGGGACTTTTTCCTACGAGCAGTACTTC
TRBJ2-7 NA TRBD1 TRBV5-1 CASAMTGDSEQYF TGCGCCAGTGCGATGACAGGGGATAGCGAGCAGTACTTC
TRBJ1-3 NA NA TRBV5-1 CASSLEAAGNTIYF TGCGCCAGCAGCTTGGAGGCAGCTGGAAACACCATATATTTT
TRBJ2-2 NA TRBD2 TRBV4-1 CASSHLGREVAGELFF TGCGCCAGCAGCCACTTGGGGCGGGAGGTCGCCGGGGAGCTGTTTTTT
TRBJ1-1 NA NA TRBV18 CASSPPGFMNTEAFF TGTGCCAGCTCACCCCCAGGGTTCATGAACACTGAAGCTTTCTTT
TRBJ2-3 NA TRBD2 TRBV28 CASSGGEGITDTQYF TGTGCCAGCAGTGGGGGGGAGGGAATCACAGATACGCAGTATTTT
TRBJ2-5 NA TRBD1 TRBV19 CASSILGTAQETQYF TGTGCCAGTAGTATACTGGGGACAGCCCAAGAGACCCAGTACTTC
TRBJ2-5 NA NA TRBV18 CASSPPSGQETQYF TGTGCCAGCTCACCACCGTCTGGGCAGGAGACCCAGTACTTC
TRBJ1-1 NA NA TRBV30 CAWSFGQMNTEAFF TGTGCCTGGAGTTTCGGACAGATGAACACTGAAGCTTTCTTT
TRBJ2-3 NA NA TRBV19 CASSISKDSTDTQYF TGTGCCAGTAGTATCAGTAAAGATAGCACAGATACGCAGTATTTT
TRBJ1-2 NA NA TRBV6-5 CASSYRGGYGYTF TGTGCCAGCAGTTACCGAGGGGGGTATGGCTACACCTTC
TRBJ2-3 NA TRBD1 TRBV5-6 CASSLEGQGTDTQYF TGTGCCAGCAGCTTGGAGGGACAGGGCACAGATACGCAGTATTTT
TRBJ2-1 NA TRBD1 TRBV6-5 CASMGQGINEQFF TGTGCCAGCATGGGACAGGGCATCAATGAGCAGTTCTTC
TRBJ1-5 NA NA TRBV18 CASSPPGATLNQPQHF TGTGCCAGCTCACCACCGGGGGCCACCCTCAATCAGCCCCAGCATTTT
TRBJ2-7 NA NA TRBV25-1 CASRGQVSYEQYF TGTGCCAGCAGAGGTCAGGTATCCTACGAGCAGTACTTC
TRBJ2-1 NA NA TRBV6-4 CASSDAAAHEQFF TGTGCCAGCAGTGATGCAGCTGCCCATGAGCAGTTCTTC
TRBJ1-1 few NA TRBV6-5 CASSYAHNTEAFF TGTGCCAGCAGTTACGCCCATAACACTGAAGCTTTCTTT
TRBJ2-5 once TRBD2 TRBV7-9 CASSLGLALQETQYF TGTGCCAGCAGCTTGGGACTAGCCCTACAAGAGACCCAGTACTTC
TRBJ2-5 NA NA TRBV9 CASSPRGYTETQYF TGTGCCAGCAGCCCCAGAGGGTATACCGAGACCCAGTACTTC
TRBJ2-7 once NA TRBV29-1 CSVERASSYEQYF TGCAGCGTTGAGAGGGCGAGCTCCTACGAGCAGTACTTC
TRBJ2-1 NA TRBD2 TRBV7-9 CASSSERDSYNEQFF TGTGCCAGCAGCTCAGAGCGGGACTCTTACAATGAGCAGTTCTTC
TRBJ1-5 NA NA TRBV19 CASSPRSGPNQPQHF TGTGCCAGTAGTCCTCGCTCCGGGCCCAATCAGCCCCAGCATTTT
TRBJ2-7 NA NA TRBV6-1 CASMRGDVDYEQYF TGTGCCAGCATGAGGGGAGACGTAGACTACGAGCAGTACTTC
TRBJ1-1 few NA TRBV6-5 CASSLTRNPNTEAFF TGTGCCAGCAGTTTGACTAGAAACCCGAACACTGAAGCTTTCTTT
TRBJ1-1 few NA TRBV30 CAWSRFISSLSGINTEAFF TGTGCCTGGAGTAGATTCATATCAAGCCTCTCGGGTATTAACACTGAAGCTTTCTTT
TRBJ1-5 NA NA TRBV6-5 CAVGSNQPQHF TGTGCCGTGGGTAGCAATCAGCCCCAGCATTTT
TRBJ2-5 NA TRBD2 TRBV5-4 CASSGTSGSSVQETQYF TGTGCCAGCAGCGGGACTAGCGGGAGTTCCGTCCAAGAGACCCAGTACTTC
TRBJ2-7 NA NA TRBV30 CAWNLVGFGEQYF TGTGCCTGGAATCTGGTAGGGTTTGGCGAGCAGTACTTC